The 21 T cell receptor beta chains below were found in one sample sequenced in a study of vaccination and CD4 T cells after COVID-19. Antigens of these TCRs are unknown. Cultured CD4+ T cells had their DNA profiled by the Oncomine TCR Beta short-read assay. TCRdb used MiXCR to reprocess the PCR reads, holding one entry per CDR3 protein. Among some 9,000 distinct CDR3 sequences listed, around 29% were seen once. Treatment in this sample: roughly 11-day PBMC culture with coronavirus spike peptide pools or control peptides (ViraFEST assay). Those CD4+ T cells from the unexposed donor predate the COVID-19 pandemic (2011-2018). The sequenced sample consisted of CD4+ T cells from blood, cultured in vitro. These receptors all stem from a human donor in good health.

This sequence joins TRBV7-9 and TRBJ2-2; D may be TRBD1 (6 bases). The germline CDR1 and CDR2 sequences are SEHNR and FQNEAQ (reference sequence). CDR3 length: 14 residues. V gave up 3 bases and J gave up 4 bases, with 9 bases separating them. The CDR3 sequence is CASSFQGLTGELFF. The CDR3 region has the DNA TGTGCCAGCAGCTTCCAGGGGCTCACCGGGGAGCTGTTTTTT.

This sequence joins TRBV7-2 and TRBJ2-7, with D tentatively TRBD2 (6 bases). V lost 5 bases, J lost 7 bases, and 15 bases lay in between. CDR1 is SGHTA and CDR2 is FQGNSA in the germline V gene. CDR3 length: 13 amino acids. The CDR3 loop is CASSPPAGYEQYF. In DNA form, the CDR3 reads TGTGCCAGCAGCCCCCCAGCGGGCTATGAGCAGTACTTC.

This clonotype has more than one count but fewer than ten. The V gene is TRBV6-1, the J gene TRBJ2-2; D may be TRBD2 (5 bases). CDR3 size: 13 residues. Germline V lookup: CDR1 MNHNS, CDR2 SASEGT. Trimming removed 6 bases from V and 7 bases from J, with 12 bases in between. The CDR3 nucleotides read TGTGCCAGCAGGGGAGTAGTTGACGGGGAGCTGTTTTTT. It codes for CASRGVVDGELFF.

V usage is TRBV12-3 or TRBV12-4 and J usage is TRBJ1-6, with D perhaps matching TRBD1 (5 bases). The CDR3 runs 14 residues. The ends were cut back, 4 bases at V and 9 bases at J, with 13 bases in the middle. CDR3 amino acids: CASSWGREGSPLHF. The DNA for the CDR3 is TGTGCCAGCAGTTGGGGGAGGGAAGGTTCACCCCTCCACTTT.

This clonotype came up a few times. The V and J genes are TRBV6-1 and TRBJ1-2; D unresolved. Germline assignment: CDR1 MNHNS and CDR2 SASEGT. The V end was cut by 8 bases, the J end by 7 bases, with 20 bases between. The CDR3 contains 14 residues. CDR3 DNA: TGTGCCAGCGCCCGGTCCCTTGGCGCAACTGGCTACACCTTC. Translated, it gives CASARSLGATGYTF.

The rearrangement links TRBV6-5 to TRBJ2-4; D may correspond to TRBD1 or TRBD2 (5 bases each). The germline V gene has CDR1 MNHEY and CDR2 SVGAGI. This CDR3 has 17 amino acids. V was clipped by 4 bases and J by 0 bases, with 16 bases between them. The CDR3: CASSLYWGNLAKNIQYF. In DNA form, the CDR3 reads TGTGCCAGCAGTTTGTATTGGGGGAATCTAGCCAAAAACATTCAGTACTTC.

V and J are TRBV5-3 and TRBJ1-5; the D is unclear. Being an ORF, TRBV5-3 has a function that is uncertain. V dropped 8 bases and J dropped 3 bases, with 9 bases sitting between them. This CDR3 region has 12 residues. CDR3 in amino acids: CASSRLNQPQHF. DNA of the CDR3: TGTGCCAGCAGCCGTCTCAATCAGCCCCAGCATTTT.

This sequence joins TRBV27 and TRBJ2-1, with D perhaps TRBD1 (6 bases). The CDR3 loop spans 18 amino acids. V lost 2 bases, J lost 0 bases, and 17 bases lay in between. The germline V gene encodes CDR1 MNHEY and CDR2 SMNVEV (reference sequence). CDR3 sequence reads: CASSLVWDTRSSYNEQFF. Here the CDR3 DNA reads TGTGCCAGCAGTTTAGTCTGGGACACCAGGAGCTCCTACAATGAGCAGTTCTTC.

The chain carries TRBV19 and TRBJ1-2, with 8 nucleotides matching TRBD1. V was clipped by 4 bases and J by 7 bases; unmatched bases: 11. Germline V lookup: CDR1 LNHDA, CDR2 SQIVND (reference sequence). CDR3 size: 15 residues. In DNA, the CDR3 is TGTGCCAGTAGTACAGGGGGCGCGGAGACGTCTGGCTACACCTTC. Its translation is CASSTGGAETSGYTF. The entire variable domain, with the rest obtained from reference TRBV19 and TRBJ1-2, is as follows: DGGITQSPKYLFRKEGQNVTLSCEQNLNHDAMYWYRQDPGQGLRLIYYSQIVNDFQKGDIAEGYSVSREKKESFPLTVTSAQKNPTAFYLCASSTGGAETSGYTFGSGTRLTVV.

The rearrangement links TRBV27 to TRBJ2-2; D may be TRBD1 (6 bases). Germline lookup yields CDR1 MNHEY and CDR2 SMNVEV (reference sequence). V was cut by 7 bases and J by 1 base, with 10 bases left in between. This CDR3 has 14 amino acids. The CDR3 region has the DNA TGTGCCAGCATCGACAGGAGGAACACCGGGGAGCTGTTTTTT. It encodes CASIDRRNTGELFF.

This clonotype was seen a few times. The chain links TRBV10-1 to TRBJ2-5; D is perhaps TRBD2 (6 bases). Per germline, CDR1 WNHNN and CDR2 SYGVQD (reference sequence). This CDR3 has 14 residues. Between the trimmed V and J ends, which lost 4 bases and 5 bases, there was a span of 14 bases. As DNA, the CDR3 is TGCGCCAGCAGTGGTGGGGGGAGCATGGAGACCCAGTACTTC. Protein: CASSGGGSMETQYF.

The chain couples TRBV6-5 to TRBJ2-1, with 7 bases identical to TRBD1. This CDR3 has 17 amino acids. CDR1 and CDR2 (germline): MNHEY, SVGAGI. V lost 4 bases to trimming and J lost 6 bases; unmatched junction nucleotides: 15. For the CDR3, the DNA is TGTGCCAGCAGTTCCAGGGGGTTAGTGGACGGGGCCAATGAGCAGTTCTTC. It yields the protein CASSSRGLVDGANEQFF.

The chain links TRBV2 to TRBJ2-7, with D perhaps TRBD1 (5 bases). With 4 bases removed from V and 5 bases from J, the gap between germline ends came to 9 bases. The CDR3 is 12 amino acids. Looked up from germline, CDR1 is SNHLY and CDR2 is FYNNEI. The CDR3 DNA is TGTGCCAGCAGTGCAGGGTTCAACGAGCAGTACTTC. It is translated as CASSAGFNEQYF.

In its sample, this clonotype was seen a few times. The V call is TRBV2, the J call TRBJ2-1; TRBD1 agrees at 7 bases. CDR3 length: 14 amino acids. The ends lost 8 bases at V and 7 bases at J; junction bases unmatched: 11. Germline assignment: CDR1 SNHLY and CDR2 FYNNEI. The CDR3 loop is CASFLPRQGNEQFF. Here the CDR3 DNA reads TGTGCCAGCTTTCTCCCTAGACAGGGTAATGAGCAGTTCTTC.

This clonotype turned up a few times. CDR3: CASSLGGGAVGELFF. In DNA, the CDR3 is TGTGCCAGCAGCTTAGGCGGGGGGGCCGTCGGGGAGCTGTTTTTT. The chain is built from TRBV7-9 and TRBJ2-2; 9 bases line up with TRBD2. Per germline, CDR1 SEHNR and CDR2 FQNEAQ (reference sequence). V shed 1 base and J 7 bases; nucleotides not matched to a gene: 4. This CDR3 contains 15 residues.

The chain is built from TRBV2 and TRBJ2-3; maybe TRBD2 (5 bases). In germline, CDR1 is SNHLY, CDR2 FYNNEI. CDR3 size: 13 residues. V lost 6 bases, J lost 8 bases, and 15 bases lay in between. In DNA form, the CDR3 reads TGTGCCAGCAGCGCAGACGGGATCGGTACGCAGTATTTT. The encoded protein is CASSADGIGTQYF.

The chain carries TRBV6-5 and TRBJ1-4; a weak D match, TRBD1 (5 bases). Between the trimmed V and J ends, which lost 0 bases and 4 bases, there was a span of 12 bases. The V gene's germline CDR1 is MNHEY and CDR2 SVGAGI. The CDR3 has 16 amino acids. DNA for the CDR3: TGTGCCAGCAGTTACTCGAACGGCCAGGGTAATGAAAAACTGTTTTTT. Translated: CASSYSNGQGNEKLFF.

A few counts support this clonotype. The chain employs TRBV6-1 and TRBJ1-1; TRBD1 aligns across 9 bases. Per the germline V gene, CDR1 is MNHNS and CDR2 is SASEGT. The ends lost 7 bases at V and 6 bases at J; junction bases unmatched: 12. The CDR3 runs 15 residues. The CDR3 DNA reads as TGTGCCAGCACCTCCCCGGGACAGGGTATTCCTGAAGCTTTCTTT. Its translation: CASTSPGQGIPEAFF.

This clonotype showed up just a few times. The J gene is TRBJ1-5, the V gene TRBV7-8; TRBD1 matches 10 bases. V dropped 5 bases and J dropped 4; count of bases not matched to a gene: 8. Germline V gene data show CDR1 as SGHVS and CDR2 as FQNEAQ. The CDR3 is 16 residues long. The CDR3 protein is CASSPRQGAGNQPQHF. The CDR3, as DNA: TGTGCCAGCAGCCCGAGACAGGGGGCGGGAAATCAGCCCCAGCATTTT.

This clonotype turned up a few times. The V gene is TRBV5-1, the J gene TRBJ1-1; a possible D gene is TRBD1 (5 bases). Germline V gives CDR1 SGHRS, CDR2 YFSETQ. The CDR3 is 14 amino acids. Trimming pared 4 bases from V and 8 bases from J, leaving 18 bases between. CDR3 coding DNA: TGCGCCAGCAGCCCTGGGACGGGCAGGGTGGAAGCTTTCTTT. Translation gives CASSPGTGRVEAFF. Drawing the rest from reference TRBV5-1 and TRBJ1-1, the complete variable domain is KAGVTQTPRYLIKTRGQQVTLSCSPISGHRSVSWYQQTPGQGLQFLFEYFSETQRNKGNFPGRFSGRQFSNSRSEMNVSTLELGDSALYLCASSPGTGRVEAFFGQGTRLTVV.

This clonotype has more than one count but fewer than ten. The CDR3 loop is CASSLMDSPYYGYTF. DNA of the CDR3: TGTGCCAGCAGCTTGATGGACAGTCCCTACTATGGCTACACCTTC. V usage is TRBV7-9 and J usage is TRBJ1-2, with D possibly being TRBD1 (6 bases). In germline, CDR1 is SEHNR, CDR2 FQNEAQ (reference sequence). V was shortened by 3 bases and J by 3 bases, with 14 bases between the two germline ends. This CDR3 comprises 15 residues.